This T cell receptor (beta chain) was documented in a study of blood T cell repertoires in COVID-19 (dated by TCRdb to 2019 to 2021). Regarding the complete study: Samples covering the acute and convalescent phases of COVID-19 were provided by collaborators in the United States, Italy and Spain. The repertoires were released in a freely available public database meant as a resource for research on the immune response to SARS-CoV-2. The samples were drawn from two sources: the first 160 participants of the ongoing ImmuneRACE study, and 1,000 to 1,500 subjects contributed by 6 global collaborators. Deeply sampled blood TCRbeta repertoires from subjects exposed to, actively infected with, or recovered from COVID-19 were included in the dataset. The prospective study material was composed of cDNA or gDNA derived from T cells, B-cell-depleted T cells, or PBMCs. The sample metadata nearly always contained a de-identified subject ID, COVID-19 status, age in years and sex. HLA class I and class II types, where available, came from metadata supplied by the sample provider rather than from assay-based typing.

Whole blood was collected in K2EDTA tubes by collaborating institutions according to the institutions' own protocols. For TCRbeta analysis, collaborator samples were shipped as frozen whole blood, as isolated PBMCs, or as DNA extracted from either sample type. TCRbeta CDR3 regions were amplified from genomic DNA using the immunoSEQ Assay, a bias-controlled multiplex PCR. The original pipeline was this. Within the assay, amplification of reference gene primers was used to estimate how many nucleated cells each sample contained. To quantify the absolute abundance of each unique TCRbeta CDR3 rearrangement, sequence reads were collapsed and filtered. For each sample, productive Simpson clonality was calculated as the square root of Simpson's diversity index over productive rearrangements. TCRdb took this table from immuneACCESS and kept in-frame rearrangements with V and J called. Such tables lack part of the clones; where checked against another copy, unresolved V genes explain under half of the gap, and the rest is unexplained. V and J calls plus clone size are reproduced from that table; the DNA served to infer D and trimming. The sample table shows more than 200,000 clones, and around 90% are seen once. The top ten constitute approximately 0.7% of the sample.

CDR3 length: 19 amino acids, cysteine to phenylalanine. Left in the record is the CDR3 DNA by itself, 57 bases read in frame from the first base. CDR1 and CDR2 (SGHRS, YFSETQ) derive from the germline V gene. Trimming accounts for 8 bases at V and 0 bases at J, while the number of junction bases matched to no gene is 17. As concerns this clone: No cognate antigen has been identified for it. One base away there is no much larger clone; base qualities are not given.

Results the study describes overall, beyond this receptor: The amount of clinical and demographic metadata varied by source and participant and was provided uncurated.

This receptor was taken from a human donor in a cohort sampled during active COVID-19. This receptor chain uses TRBV5-1 and TRBJ2-2, and 9 junction bases match TRBD1. The sequencing input was peripheral blood. This receptor carries the CDR3 CASAGTGSFLGANTGELFF. The bases are TGCGCCAGTGCCGGGACAGGGTCCTTCCTGGGCGCGAACACCGGGGAGCTGTTTTTT.